What follows are 24 T cell receptor beta chains derived from one specimen sequenced in a study of PD-L1 blockade in urothelial cancer. Time point noted: pretreatment peripheral blood. Method: immunoSEQ multiplex PCR; TCRdb's copy keeps in-frame clones and lacks some. The data contain 95,000 or so clones, 87% of them seen just once; the ten biggest clones take up 2%. Sequencing used PBMCs, obtained around atezolizumab (anti-PD-L1) treatment. The origin of the receptors is a man between 60 and 75 years old with urothelial cancer.

DNA of the CDR3: TGTGCCAGCAGCTCCGGACTAGACATGAATGAGCAGTTCTTC. Residues: CASSSGLDMNEQFF. The chain is built from TRBV7-3 and TRBJ2-1, with 7 bases matching TRBD2. The CDR3 spans 14 residues. V gave up 4 bases and J gave up 7 bases; unmatched junction bases: 7. From germline, CDR1 is SGHTA and CDR2 FQGTGA.

The chain has TRBV6-1 and TRBJ2-2; 7 nucleotides match TRBD2. The trim removed 6 bases at V and 0 bases at J, leaving 4 bases unmatched. Germline CDR1 and CDR2: MNHNS and SASEGT. The length of the CDR3 is 15 residues. The CDR3 DNA sequence: TGTGCCAGCAGATGGGGGGGGGCGAACACCGGGGAGCTGTTTTTT. This translates into CASRWGGANTGELFF.

The chain employs TRBV5-1 and TRBJ2-3; 9 nucleotides line up with TRBD2. The CDR3 sequence is 15 residues long. J was trimmed by 2 bases and V by 5 bases; bases with no gene match: 6. Germline lookup yields CDR1 SGHRS and CDR2 YFSETQ. CDR3 protein: CASRLAGFLTDTQYF. The CDR3 DNA is TGCGCCAGCAGACTAGCGGGCTTCCTCACAGATACGCAGTATTTT.

The chain is built from TRBV5-1 and TRBJ2-2; perhaps TRBD2 as D (5 bases). CDR1 and CDR2 from the germline V gene are SGHRS and YFSETQ. The CDR3 length is 13 residues. The V gene lost 3 bases and the J gene lost 5 bases, with 8 bases spanning the gap. The CDR3 bases are TGCGCCAGCAGCTCCGGGGATACCGGGGAGCTGTTTTTT. This gives the protein CASSSGDTGELFF.

The chain couples TRBV5-6 to TRBJ2-3; D remains unclear. The germline V gene has CDR1 SGHDT and CDR2 YYEEEE. The CDR3 has 16 residues. Trimming shortened V by 5 bases and J by 4 bases, and 20 bases separated the two germline ends. CDR3 DNA: TGTGCCAGCAGTCCGCGGCCCCCCCCCATGGCAGATACGCAGTATTTT. Protein sequence: CASSPRPPPMADTQYF.

The chain has TRBV28 and TRBJ1-1; 7 bases are a match to TRBD1. The J segment lost 5 bases and the V segment lost 5 bases, leaving 11 bases of the junction unmatched. Germline CDR1 MDHEN, CDR2 SYDVKM. The CDR3 runs to 15 residues. The DNA of the CDR3 is TGTGCCAGCAGTGTATACGGACAGGTGGGGACTGAAGCTTTCTTT. Translation gives CASSVYGQVGTEAFF.

V and J are TRBV28 and TRBJ2-7, with TRBD1 matching over 9 bases. CDR1 and CDR2 from the germline V gene are MDHEN and SYDVKM. The CDR3 is 17 residues long. V lost 2 bases, J lost 0 bases, and 8 bases stayed unmatched. In nucleotides, the CDR3 is TGTGCCAGCAGTTTAAGCTCGACAGGGGGAAGCTCCTACGAGCAGTACTTC. Translating it yields CASSLSSTGGSSYEQYF.

The J gene is TRBJ2-1, the V gene TRBV27; the D gene is possibly TRBD1 (5 bases). The germline V gene encodes CDR1 MNHEY and CDR2 SMNVEV (reference sequence). Trimming took off 6 bases at V and 6 bases at J, with 12 bases between the two ends. The CDR3 has 13 amino acids. This CDR3 is CASRQGRVNEQFF. In nucleotides, the CDR3 is TGTGCCAGCAGGCAGGGTAGGGTCAATGAGCAGTTCTTC.

This chain links TRBV21-1 with TRBJ1-4; whether TRBD1, the table's D call, matches the DNA was not checked. TRBV21-1 counts as a pseudogene. The CDR3 runs to 17 residues. CDR3 coding DNA: TGTGCCAGCAGCAAAGTGACCGGACAGGGGGATCGTGAAAAACTGTTTTTT. Its translation is CASSKVTGQGDREKLFF.

This clone came up once. The chain has TRBV5-1 and TRBJ1-4; tentatively, D is TRBD1 (5 bases). V lost 2 bases and J 7 bases, leaving 9 bases between the germline ends. The V gene's germline CDR1 is SGHRS and CDR2 YFSETQ. The CDR3 sequence is 13 residues long. CDR3 sequence: CASSFTQGEKLFF. The CDR3 nucleotides read TGCGCCAGCAGCTTTACTCAGGGTGAAAAACTGTTTTTT.

The chain carries TRBV28 and TRBJ2-1; 9 bases fit TRBD2. CDR3 length: 14 residues. J gave up 9 bases and V 5 bases, and 8 bases lay outside the gene matches. From germline, CDR1 is MDHEN and CDR2 SYDVKM. The CDR3 region has the DNA TGTGCCAGCAGTGACGGGACTAGCTGGAGTGAGCAGTTCTTC. Protein product: CASSDGTSWSEQFF.

The genes are TRBV6-6 and TRBJ1-4; no definite D call. V was cut by 5 bases and J by 11 bases, with 21 bases left in between. Germline values: CDR1 MNHNY, CDR2 SVGAGI (reference sequence). This CDR3 comprises 15 residues. The CDR3 DNA sequence: TGTGCCAGCAGTAAGTCGCCGCCGGCGGAAAAGAAACTGTTTTTT. Protein: CASSKSPPAEKKLFF.

This clone was detected a few times. This rearrangement joins TRBV19 to TRBJ2-7; TRBD1 might be the D (5 bases). Germline CDR1 LNHDA, CDR2 SQIVND (reference sequence). This CDR3 has 14 amino acids. Trimming pared 4 bases from V and 0 bases from J, leaving 10 bases between. The CDR3 DNA reads TGTGCCAGTAGTAATCTGGACACCTCCTACGAGCAGTACTTC. Protein sequence: CASSNLDTSYEQYF.

The CDR3 DNA follows: TGTGCCAGTAGTATTTCCGGGGTCCAAGAGACCCAGTACTTC. This translates into CASSISGVQETQYF. The gene calls are TRBV19 and TRBJ2-5; perhaps TRBD2 as D (5 bases). Germline assignment: CDR1 LNHDA and CDR2 SQIVND (reference sequence). V was clipped by 3 bases and J by 1 base, with 9 bases between them. This CDR3 is built from 14 residues.

The rearrangement uses TRBV25-1 and TRBJ2-3; the match to TRBD1 covers 7 bases. The V and J ends lost 1 base and 0 bases, in that order; junction bases with no gene match: 4. Germline V CDR1 and CDR2: MGHDK, SYGVNS. There are 16 residues in the CDR3. The CDR3 loop is CASSEFRDSSTDTQYF. The DNA of the CDR3 is TGTGCCAGCAGTGAATTCAGGGACAGTAGCACAGATACGCAGTATTTT.

The chain links TRBV28 to TRBJ2-7; tentative D call: TRBD2 (6 bases). Germline values: CDR1 MDHEN, CDR2 SYDVKM. CDR3 size: 13 residues. V lost 5 bases and J 2 bases, leaving 10 bases between the germline ends. The CDR3 nucleotides read TGTGCCAGCAGTAACGGGGGTACCTACGAGCAGTACTTC. This encodes CASSNGGTYEQYF.

The chain joins TRBV11-2 to TRBJ1-4, with D hard to call. CDR3 length equals 16 residues. CDR1 is SGHAT and CDR2 is FQNNGV in the germline V gene. The V end lost 1 base, the J end lost 2 bases, and 11 bases lay between the germline ends. CDR3 region: CASSLAGLSTNEKLFF. CDR3 sequence (DNA): TGTGCCAGCAGCTTAGCTGGCCTCTCGACTAATGAAAAACTGTTTTTT.

This clone was recorded a few times. The chain recombines TRBV19 with TRBJ1-6, with a possible D match to TRBD1 (5 bases). Trimming stripped 5 bases from V and 7 bases from J, with 12 bases between. CDR1 and CDR2 (germline): LNHDA, SQIVND (reference sequence). The CDR3 loop spans 14 amino acids. CDR3: CASSADRINSPLHF. CDR3 nucleotide sequence: TGTGCCAGTAGTGCAGACAGAATAAATTCACCCCTCCACTTT. Drawing the rest from reference TRBV19 and TRBJ1-6, the complete variable domain is DGGITQSPKYLFRKEGQNVTLSCEQNLNHDAMYWYRQDPGQGLRLIYYSQIVNDFQKGDIAEGYSVSREKKESFPLTVTSAQKNPTAFYLCASSADRINSPLHFGNGTRLTVT.

The chain uses TRBV4-1 and TRBJ1-4; 9 nucleotides match TRBD1. The V gene end was trimmed by 4 bases and the J gene end by 5 bases; junction bases not matched to a gene: 8. The CDR3 is 16 residues long. The germline gives CDR1 MGHRA, CDR2 YSYEKL. CDR3 DNA: TGCGCCAGCAGCCTCCCACAAGGACAGGGGAATGAAAAACTGTTTTTT. It translates to CASSLPQGQGNEKLFF.

On this clone: Other DNA sequences in this specimen translate into the identical CDR3. The rearrangement links TRBV7-2 to TRBJ2-1, with TRBD2 matching over 9 bases. This CDR3 has 15 residues. The V segment lost 5 bases and the J segment 3 bases; nucleotides outside the gene matches: 5. Germline CDR1 is SGHTA and CDR2 is FQGNSA. The chain's CDR3 is CASSLGSGGYNEQFF. The CDR3 region has the DNA TGTGCCAGCAGCCTAGGTAGCGGGGGCTACAATGAGCAGTTCTTC. Based on the CDR3 plus reference TRBV7-2 and TRBJ2-1, the full variable domain is GAGVSQSPSNKVTEKGKDVELRCDPISGHTALYWYRQSLGQGLEFLIYFQGNSAPDKSGLPSDRFSAERTGGSVSTLTIQRTQQEDSAVYLCASSLGSGGYNEQFFGPGTRLTVL.

V is TRBV11-2 and J is TRBJ2-5; the D gene is possibly TRBD2 (5 bases). Trimming took 5 bases from V and 3 from J, leaving 19 bases between them. The CDR3 runs 16 residues. Germline V lookup: CDR1 SGHAT, CDR2 FQNNGV. The CDR3 loop is CASSPLGVALKETQYF. CDR3 bases: TGTGCCAGCAGCCCTTTGGGAGTAGCGCTCAAAGAGACCCAGTACTTC.

The gene calls are TRBV7-8 and TRBJ2-3; 7 positions match TRBD2. The CDR3 is 16 amino acids. The germline V gene encodes CDR1 SGHVS and CDR2 FQNEAQ. Losses at the gene ends were 5 bases for V and 3 bases for J; bases not matched to a gene: 11. The CDR3 protein is CASSTVIGRRTDTQYF. The CDR3 nucleotides are TGTGCCAGCAGCACCGTAATCGGGAGGCGAACAGATACGCAGTATTTT.

Note on this clone: Within the sample, other DNA sequences also encode this same CDR3. The rearrangement uses TRBV5-1 and TRBJ2-7; D not resolved. V lost 0 bases, J lost 2 bases, and 6 bases lay in between. The CDR3 has 13 residues. CDR1 is SGHRS and CDR2 is YFSETQ in the germline V gene. This CDR3 is CASSLDGTYEQYF. CDR3 bases: TGCGCCAGCAGCTTGGACGGTACCTACGAGCAGTACTTC.

V is TRBV7-3 and J is TRBJ2-3, with 10 bases aligning to TRBD1. Germline CDR1 is SGHTA and CDR2 is FQGTGA. J was trimmed by 4 bases and V by 1 base; bases with no gene match: 5. This CDR3 comprises 16 residues. The CDR3 protein is CASSLNGQGVADTQYF. The CDR3 DNA reads TGTGCCAGCAGCTTAAACGGACAGGGGGTCGCAGATACGCAGTATTTT. The entire variable domain, with the rest obtained from reference TRBV7-3 and TRBJ2-3, is as follows: GAGVSQTPSNKVTEKGKYVELRCDPISGHTALYWYRQSLGQGPEFLIYFQGTGAADDSGLPNDRFFAVRPEGSVSTLKIQRTERGDSAVYLCASSLNGQGVADTQYFGPGTRLTVL.